A single sample gave rise to the 5 T cell receptor beta chains below, sequenced in a study of vaccination and CD4 T cells after COVID-19. Sequenced with the Oncomine TCR Beta short-read assay was DNA taken from cultured CD4+ T cells. Each CDR3 protein gets one entry after TCRdb re-called the PCR reads with MiXCR. The sample records approximately 13,000 distinct CDR3 sequences, roughly 76% being singletons. No antigen has been assigned to these receptors. Sample treatment: roughly 10-day PBMC culture with coronavirus spike peptide pools or control peptides (ViraFEST assay). Sample: CD4+ T cells from blood, cultured in vitro. The receptors derive from a human donor who had recovered from COVID-19.

This clonotype turned up a few times. CDR3 in amino acids: CATSREGVQTEAFF. The DNA for the CDR3 is TGTGCCACCAGCAGAGAGGGGGTTCAGACTGAAGCTTTCTTT. The gene calls are TRBV15 and TRBJ1-1, with D perhaps TRBD1 (5 bases). The CDR3 consists of 14 residues. V was clipped by 0 bases and J by 5 bases, with 10 bases between them. Germline V CDR1 and CDR2: LNHNV, YYDKDF (reference sequence).

The chain combines TRBV27 with TRBJ1-5; D is undetermined. V lost 6 bases and J lost 3, with 9 bases in between. CDR1 is MNHEY, CDR2 SMNVEV, per germline (reference sequence). The CDR3 has 13 residues. The CDR3 sequence is CASSPLINQPQHF. Here the CDR3 DNA reads TGTGCCAGCAGCCCCCTCATCAATCAGCCCCAGCATTTT.

The chain links TRBV24-1 to TRBJ2-5; 9 bases agree with TRBD2. The length of the CDR3 is 16 residues. CDR1 is KGHDR, CDR2 SFDVKD, per germline. The ends lost 5 bases at V and 4 bases at J; junction bases unmatched: 10. This CDR3 is CATSAGSGLALETQYF. The CDR3 DNA reads as TGTGCCACCAGTGCCGGGTCGGGACTAGCTTTAGAGACCCAGTACTTC.

This clonotype was seen a handful of times. The chain has TRBV6-2 or TRBV6-3 and TRBJ2-5, with TRBD2 identical over 7 bases. The CDR3 loop spans 16 amino acids. Trimming at V came to 1 base and at J to 3 bases, leaving 8 bases not matched to a gene. CDR1 MNHEY and CDR2 SVGEGT come from the germline V gene. In DNA form, the CDR3 reads TGTGCCAGCAGTTACTGGGACCGGACTAGGGAAGAGACCCAGTACTTC. Translated: CASSYWDRTREETQYF.

This chain uses TRBV6-5 with TRBJ2-7, with D possibly being TRBD1 (5 bases). The CDR3 has 18 residues. V was pared by 2 bases and J by 2 bases, with 22 bases between. CDR1 and CDR2 (germline): MNHEY, SVGAGI. CDR3 bases: TGTGCCAGCAGTTACCCCCCGACTCCAGGGTTACACACCTACGAGCAGTACTTC. It yields the protein CASSYPPTPGLHTYEQYF.